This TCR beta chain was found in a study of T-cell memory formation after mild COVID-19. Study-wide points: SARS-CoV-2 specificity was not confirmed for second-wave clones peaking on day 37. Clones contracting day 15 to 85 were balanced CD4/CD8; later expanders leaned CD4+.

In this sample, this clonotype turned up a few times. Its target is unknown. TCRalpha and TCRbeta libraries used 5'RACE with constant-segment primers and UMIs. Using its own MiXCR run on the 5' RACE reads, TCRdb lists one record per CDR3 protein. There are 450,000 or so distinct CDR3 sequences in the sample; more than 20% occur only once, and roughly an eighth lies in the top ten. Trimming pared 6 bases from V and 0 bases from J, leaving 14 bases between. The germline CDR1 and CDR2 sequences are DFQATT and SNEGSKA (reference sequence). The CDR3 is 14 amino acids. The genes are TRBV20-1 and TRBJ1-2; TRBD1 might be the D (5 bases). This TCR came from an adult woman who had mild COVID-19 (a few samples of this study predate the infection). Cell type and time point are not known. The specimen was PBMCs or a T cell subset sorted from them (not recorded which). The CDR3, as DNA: TGCAGTGCCCCGACAGCCCAAACTAACTATGGCTACACCTTC. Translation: CSAPTAQTNYGYTF.